This paragraph reports one T cell receptor (beta chain). Per the germline V gene, CDR1 is LNHDA and CDR2 is SQIVND (reference sequence). The CDR3 has 11 amino acids. V was pared by 8 bases and J by 4 bases, with 9 bases between. These data belong to a study of blood T cell repertoires in COVID-19. Study-level information: Samples of COVID-19 (acute and convalescent) were obtained from the United States, Italy and Spain. PBMCs, B-cell-depleted T cells, or T cells were the source of the cDNA or gDNA that made up the material.

As processed by the authors: By means of reference gene primer amplification, nucleated cell counts were estimated. Clones were read by immunoSEQ multiplex PCR, and TCRdb kept only the in-frame ones, dropping some. V, J and clone size derive from that table, while D and trimming were established from the DNA sequence. This table holds just over 150,000 clones, around 80% found once. The sample comprised peripheral blood. V and J are TRBV19 and TRBJ2-7; D is possibly TRBD2 (5 bases). This receptor was taken from a woman in her 50s with acute or convalescent COVID-19. The CDR3 coding sequence is TGTGCCAGTGGGAGACGATACGAGCAGTACTTC. It translates to CASGRRYEQYF.